Listed below are T cell receptor beta chains from one sample, sequenced in a study of regulatory T cells in long-lasting Graves disease. Each CDR3 protein is one row after TCRdb ran MiXCR on the multiplex PCR reads. The sample has roughly 300,000 distinct CDR3 sequences, roughly a fifth seen once. The specimen comprised peripheral blood mononuclear cells (PBMCs), sampled when the disease was refractory, from a patient treated with antithyroid drugs. Receptors originate from a female donor with Graves disease. CDR3s include the opening cysteine and the closing phenylalanine or tryptophan. The order of the fields is clone size, V gene, J gene, D gene, CDR3 DNA, CDR3 protein. D genes are given only for firm matches. Part of the rows lack a size; the others show once, few, many or a class for expanded clones.

>-|TRBV20-1|TRBJ2-5|-
TGCAGTGCTAGAAAGCGGGCACAAGAGACCCAGTACTTC
CSARKRAQETQYF
>few|TRBV12-3/TRBV12-4|TRBJ1-3|-
TGTGCCAGCAGAGGCCGGGCACGCAACTCTGGAAACACCATATATTTT
CASRGRARNSGNTIYF
>many|TRBV11-2|TRBJ2-7|-
TGTGCCAGCAGCAACGCGCAATTGTGGGCCGGGTACGAGCAGTACTTC
CASSNAQLWAGYEQYF
>-|TRBV19|TRBJ1-6|TRBD1
TGTGCCAGTAGTTTGGACAGGACACGCACACCCCTCCACTTT
CASSLDRTRTPLHF
>many|TRBV12-3/TRBV12-4|TRBJ1-5|-
TGTGCCAGCAGTCTGGACTCGGATCAGCCCCAGCATTTT
CASSLDSDQPQHF
>many|TRBV10-3|TRBJ2-5|TRBD2
TGTGCCATCAGGACTAGCGGAGAGGGGGAGACCCAGTACTTC
CAIRTSGEGETQYF
>-|TRBV4-2|TRBJ2-7|TRBD2
TGTGCCAGCAGCCAAGCTGCTAGCGGGACTACTTACGAGCAGTACTTC
CASSQAASGTTYEQYF
>few|TRBV6-1|TRBJ2-1|TRBD2
TGTGCCAGCAGAAGGACTAGCGGGAAAGAGGAGCAGTTCTTC
CASRRTSGKEEQFF
>-|TRBV6-5|TRBJ1-4|-
TGTGCCAGCAGTTCGTGGACAAGGGGCGAATTTACAACTAATGAAAAACTGTTTTTT
CASSSWTRGEFTTNEKLFF
>many|TRBV2|TRBJ2-5|-
TGTGCCAGCAGGACGGGCGCCTACGAGAAGGAGACCCAGTACTTC
CASRTGAYEKETQYF
>few|TRBV29-1|TRBJ2-7|-
TGCAGCGTCGAACTGGGTCCCTACGAGCAGTACTTC
CSVELGPYEQYF
>many|TRBV7-9|TRBJ2-7|-
TGTGCCAGCAGCCCTAGGAGTCCCGGCGGAGGAGGCTACGAGCAGTACTTC
CASSPRSPGGGGYEQYF
>many|TRBV10-3|TRBJ1-2|TRBD1
TGTGCCATCAGGGCCACAGGGGGCGGCTATGGCTACACCTTC
CAIRATGGGYGYTF
>many|TRBV6-5|TRBJ1-2|TRBD1
TGTGCCAGCAGGTACAGGGGGCAGGCTGGCTACACCTTC
CASRYRGQAGYTF
>-|TRBV7-8|TRBJ2-7|-
TGTGCCAGCAACCCCCGGGACTCCTCCTACGAGCAGTACTTC
CASNPRDSSYEQYF
>many|TRBV2|TRBJ2-7|TRBD2
TGTGCCATCATCCCCCGACTAGCGGGTACCTACGAGCAGTACTTC
CAIIPRLAGTYEQYF
>few|TRBV11-2|TRBJ2-2|-
TGTGCCAGCAGCCTCACTCCGGCGGGGGAGCTGTTTTTT
CASSLTPAGELFF